The present entry profiles one T cell receptor beta chain with its context. The data belong to a study of blood T cells in healthy people across ages. PCR was performed a second time for about 7 to 11 cycles using a sample-barcoded 5' primer and a J-beta primer mix. Via MiXCR, TCRdb re-called the 5' RACE reads, giving one row per CDR3 protein. This repertoire shows 1.8 million or so distinct CDR3 sequences, about two fifths found once; its top ten account for 20% to 25%. The source of this sequence is a human donor in good health. Specimen: blood.

CDR3: CASSLTGGGGAQETQYF. The CDR3 nucleotides read TGTGCCAGCAGCTTAACGGGTGGCGGGGGGGCACAAGAGACCCAGTACTTC. The chain uses TRBV7-3 and TRBJ2-5, with 9 bases fitting TRBD2. V lost 0 bases and J lost 2; bases outside the gene matches: 7. Germline CDR1 SGHTA, CDR2 FQGTGA. The CDR3 is 17 amino acids.